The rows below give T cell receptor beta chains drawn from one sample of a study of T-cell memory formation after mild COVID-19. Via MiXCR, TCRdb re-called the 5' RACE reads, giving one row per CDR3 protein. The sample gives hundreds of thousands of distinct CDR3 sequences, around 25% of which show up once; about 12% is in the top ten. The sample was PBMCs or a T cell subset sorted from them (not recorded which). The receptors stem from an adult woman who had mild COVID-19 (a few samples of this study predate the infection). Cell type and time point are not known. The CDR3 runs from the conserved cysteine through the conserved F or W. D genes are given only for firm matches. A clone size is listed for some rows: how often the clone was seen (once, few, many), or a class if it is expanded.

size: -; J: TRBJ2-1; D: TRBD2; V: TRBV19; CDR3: CASSEPIAGYNEQFF; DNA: TGTGCCAGTAGTGAGCCGATAGCGGGATACAATGAGCAGTTCTTC
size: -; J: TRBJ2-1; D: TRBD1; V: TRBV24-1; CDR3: CATGDRGPLGGEQFF; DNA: TGTGCCACCGGCGACAGGGGCCCCCTTGGGGGTGAGCAGTTCTTC
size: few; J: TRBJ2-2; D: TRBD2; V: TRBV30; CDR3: CAWIREGLGTGELFF; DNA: TGTGCCTGGATCCGGGAGGGCCTTGGAACCGGGGAGCTGTTTTTT
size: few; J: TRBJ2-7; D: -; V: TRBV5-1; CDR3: CASSSGTVTSYEQYF; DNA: TGCGCCAGCAGTTCCGGGACTGTCACTTCCTACGAGCAGTACTTC
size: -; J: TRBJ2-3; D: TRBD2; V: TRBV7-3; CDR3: CASSITSGGNTQYF; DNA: TGTGCCAGCAGCATTACTAGCGGGGGTAATACGCAGTATTTT
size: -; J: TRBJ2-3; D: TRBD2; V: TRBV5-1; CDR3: CASSEMAGGPDTQYF; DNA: TGCGCCAGCAGCGAGATGGCGGGGGGGCCAGATACGCAGTATTTT
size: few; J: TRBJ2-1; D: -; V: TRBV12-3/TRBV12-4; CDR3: CASKVRDTPYNEQFF; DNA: TGTGCCAGCAAAGTCCGGGACACTCCCTACAATGAGCAGTTCTTC
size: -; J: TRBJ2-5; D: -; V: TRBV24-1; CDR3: CATSDPPGETQYF; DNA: TGTGCCACCAGTGACCCTCCCGGTGAGACCCAGTACTTC
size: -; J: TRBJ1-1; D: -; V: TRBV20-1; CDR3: CSAGDIKGTEAFF; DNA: TGCAGTGCGGGTGACATCAAGGGCACTGAAGCTTTCTTT
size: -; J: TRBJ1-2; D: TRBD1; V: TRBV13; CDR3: CASRGTGRYGYTF; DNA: TGTGCCAGCAGGGGGACAGGGAGATATGGCTACACCTTC
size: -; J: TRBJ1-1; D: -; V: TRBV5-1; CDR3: CASSRGAKGTEAFF; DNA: TGCGCCAGCAGCAGAGGGGCAAAGGGCACTGAAGCTTTCTTT
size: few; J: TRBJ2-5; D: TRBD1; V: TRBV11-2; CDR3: CASSSGGAKTQYF; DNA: TGTGCCAGCAGCTCAGGGGGCGCGAAGACCCAGTACTTC
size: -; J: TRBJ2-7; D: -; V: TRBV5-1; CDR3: CASPAFREQYF; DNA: TGCGCCAGCCCGGCTTTTCGCGAGCAGTACTTC
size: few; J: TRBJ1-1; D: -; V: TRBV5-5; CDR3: CASSSDGGEAFF; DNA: TGTGCCAGCAGCTCCGACGGAGGTGAAGCTTTCTTT
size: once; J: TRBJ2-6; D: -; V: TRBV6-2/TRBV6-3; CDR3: CASIRRDTGANVLTF; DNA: TGTGCCAGCATTAGACGGGACACTGGGGCCAACGTCCTGACTTTC
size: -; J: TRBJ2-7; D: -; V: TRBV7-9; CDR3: CASSPGPWSYEQYF; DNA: TGTGCCAGCAGCCCCGGGCCCTGGTCCTACGAGCAGTACTTC
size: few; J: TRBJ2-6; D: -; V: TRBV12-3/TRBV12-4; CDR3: CASSKLAKVSSLSGANVLTF; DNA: TGTGCCAGCAGTAAACTTGCGAAGGTCAGCAGCCTCTCTGGGGCCAACGTCCTGACTTTC
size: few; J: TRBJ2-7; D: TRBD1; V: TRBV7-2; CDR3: CASSLSSDRGIYEQYF; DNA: TGTGCCAGCAGCTTATCTTCGGACAGGGGAATCTACGAGCAGTACTTC